The rows below give T cell receptor beta chains drawn from one sample of a study of radiation and T cells in renal cell carcinoma. Measured with immunoSEQ multiplex PCR; TCRdb has only the in-frame clones, and not every one. The sample lists 120,000 or so clones, 80% to 90% occurring once. Specimen: blood, collected from a patient whose treatment included radiotherapy and nephrectomy. These TCRs come from an older woman with renal cell carcinoma. Each CDR3 is given with its conserved first and last residue. The D gene is left open where the match is weak. Clone size appears in some rows only: once, few, many, or a class for an expanded clone.

>TRBD2|TRBV4-3|-|TRBJ2-3
TGCGCCAGCAGCCAAGATGTGACTAGCGCGACAGATACGCAGTATTTT
CASSQDVTSATDTQYF
>-|TRBV10-1|-|TRBJ2-3
TGCGCCAGCAGTGGTGGTAGCGGTTTCACAGATACGCAGTATTTT
CASSGGSGFTDTQYF
>TRBD2|TRBV2|-|TRBJ2-3
TGTGCCAGCGCTCAAGCGGGGATAAGCACAGATACGCAGTATTTT
CASAQAGISTDTQYF
>-|TRBV7-9|few|TRBJ1-5
TGTGCCAGCAGCTTAGGTGTCGACGGCAATCAGCCCCAGCATTTT
CASSLGVDGNQPQHF
>-|TRBV2|-|TRBJ2-5
TGTGCCAGCAGTCGGTTGGGAGAGACCCAGTACTTC
CASSRLGETQYF
>-|TRBV20-1|-|TRBJ2-5
TGCAGTGCTAGCGATTCACGGACCCAGTACTTC
CSASDSRTQYF
>-|TRBV29-1|-|TRBJ2-3
TGCAGCGTTGAAGAGACAGATACGCAGTATTTT
CSVEETDTQYF
>TRBD1|TRBV2|-|TRBJ1-1
TGTGCCAGCAGAGACAGGGGGCGAAGAAACACTGAAGCTTTCTTT
CASRDRGRRNTEAFF
>-|TRBV6-1|-|TRBJ1-2
TGTGCCAGCAGTGACATACCCTTCACCATCGGGGGAATCAGAGGGTATGGCTACACCTTC
CASSDIPFTIGGIRGYGYTF
>-|TRBV10-2|once|TRBJ1-2
TGCGCCAGCAGTGACGTCAGACAAGCCTCCACCTTC
CASSDVRQASTF